The 2 T cell receptor beta chains in this list originate from one sample, sequenced in a study of CD8 T cells in ankylosing spondylitis. Overall study findings and caveats: A TCR beta motif made of several highly homologous variants seemed typical of ankylosing spondylitis blood.

TCRdb ran MiXCR on the 5' RACE reads and lists one entry per CDR3 protein. The sample yields 500,000 to 650,000 distinct CDR3 sequences, roughly 5.2% seen once. No antigens are known for them. The specimen was blood, either unsorted or a sorted T cell fraction (not recorded which). The receptor set was obtained from a male donor with ankylosing spondylitis.

This clonotype has at least ten counts. The DNA of the CDR3 is TGCAGTGCTAGAAGCACCGTCCGGATGAACACTGAAGCTTTCTTT. Its protein product is CSARSTVRMNTEAFF. The chain uses TRBV20-1 and TRBJ1-1; D is uncertain. Germline V CDR1 and CDR2: DFQATT, SNEGSKA (reference sequence). Trimming stripped 2 bases from V and 0 bases from J, with 13 bases between. The CDR3 extends over 15 amino acids.

This clonotype was counted at least ten times. V gene TRBV27 combines with J gene TRBJ1-2; 7 nucleotides align to TRBD1. Germline CDR1 reads MNHEY; CDR2 reads SMNVEV (reference sequence). CDR3 length equals 13 residues. J was trimmed by 6 bases and V by 2 bases; bases with no gene match: 3. CDR3 nucleotide sequence: TGTGCCAGCAGTTTACTACAGGGGCATGGCTACACCTTC. Translating it yields CASSLLQGHGYTF.